This T cell receptor beta chain was sequenced in a study of T-cell memory formation after mild COVID-19. Findings and caveats of the study: The appearance of some responding clones in pre-infection memory suggested that cross-reactive memory joined.

5'RACE with constant-segment primers yielded barcoded, UMI-tagged TCR alpha and TCR beta cDNA libraries. In TCRdb, the 5' RACE reads were re-called with MiXCR into one record per CDR3 protein. The data hold over 300,000 distinct CDR3 sequences, with less than 25% observed a single time. Worth noting for this clonotype: What it binds is not known.

This TCR derives from a man younger than 35 who had mild COVID-19 (a few samples of this study predate the infection). Cell type and time point are not known. The sample consisted of PBMCs or a T cell subset sorted from them (not recorded which).

CDR3 residues: CASSLTGPAVGYTF. CDR3 sequence (DNA): TGTGCCAGCAGCTTGACCGGACCTGCGGTTGGCTACACCTTC. The chain joins TRBV7-9 to TRBJ1-2; D not resolved. Trimming removed 3 bases from V and 7 bases from J, with 15 bases in between. The CDR3 covers 14 residues. Germline V lookup: CDR1 SEHNR, CDR2 FQNEAQ (reference sequence).